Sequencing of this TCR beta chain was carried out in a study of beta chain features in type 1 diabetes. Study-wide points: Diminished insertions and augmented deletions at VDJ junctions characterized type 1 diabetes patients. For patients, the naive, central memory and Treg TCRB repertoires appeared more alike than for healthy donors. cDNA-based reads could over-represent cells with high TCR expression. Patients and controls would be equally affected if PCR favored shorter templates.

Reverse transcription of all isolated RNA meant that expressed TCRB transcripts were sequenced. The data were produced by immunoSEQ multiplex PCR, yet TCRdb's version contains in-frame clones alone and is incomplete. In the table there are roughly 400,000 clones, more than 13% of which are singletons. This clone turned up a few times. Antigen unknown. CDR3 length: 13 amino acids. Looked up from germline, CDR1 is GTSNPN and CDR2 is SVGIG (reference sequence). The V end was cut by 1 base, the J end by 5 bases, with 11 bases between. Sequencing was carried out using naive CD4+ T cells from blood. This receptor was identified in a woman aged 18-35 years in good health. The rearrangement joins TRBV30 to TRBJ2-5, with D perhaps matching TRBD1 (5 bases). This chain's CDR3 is CAWSEFRAETQYF. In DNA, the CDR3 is TGTGCCTGGAGTGAGTTCAGGGCGGAGACCCAGTACTTC. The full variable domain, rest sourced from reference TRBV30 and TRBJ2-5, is SQTIHQWPATLVQPVGSPLSLECTVEGTSNPNLYWYRQAAGRGLQLLFYSVGIGQISSEVPQNLSASRPQDRQFILSSKKLLLSDSGFYLCAWSEFRAETQYFGPGTRLLVL.